Below are 28 T cell receptor beta chains sequenced from a single sample in a study of early T cells in non-severe SARS-CoV-2 infection. MiXCR was run by TCRdb on the 5' RACE reads, yielding one entry per CDR3 protein. Here the sample spans some 46,000 distinct CDR3 sequences, around a tenth being singletons. Material: whole blood. The source is an adult who was a healthcare worker with PCR-confirmed SARS-CoV-2 infection or an uninfected control (not recorded which).

This clonotype turned up a few times. This chain joins TRBV5-1 and TRBJ2-1; D may be TRBD2 (6 bases). The CDR3 consists of 15 residues. Trimming removed 3 bases from V and 5 bases from J, with 15 bases in between. Germline lookup yields CDR1 SGHRS and CDR2 YFSETQ. The CDR3 coding sequence is TGCGCCAGCAGCTCCATCCCCGGACTAAACAATGAGCAGTTCTTC. It is translated as CASSSIPGLNNEQFF.

The V and J genes are TRBV7-2 and TRBJ2-7; TRBD1 agrees at 7 bases. The CDR3 spans 15 residues. Germline V gene sequence: CDR1 SGHTA, CDR2 FQGNSA. V lost 0 bases to trimming and J lost 1 base; unmatched junction nucleotides: 3. The CDR3 nucleotides read TGTGCCAGCAGCTTAGCCGGGACAGCTTCCTACGAGCAGTACTTC. Amino acids: CASSLAGTASYEQYF.

This sequence joins TRBV28 and TRBJ2-2, with D perhaps being TRBD1 or TRBD2 (5 bases each). From germline, CDR1 is MDHEN and CDR2 SYDVKM. Trimming left V 7 bases short and J 0 bases short, with 15 bases between. CDR3 length: 16 residues. CDR3 residues: CASKSRQGPNTGELFF. In DNA, the CDR3 is TGTGCCAGCAAGTCTCGGCAGGGACCGAACACCGGGGAGCTGTTTTTT.

The chain joins TRBV28 to TRBJ2-5; D remains ambiguous. Germline V gives CDR1 MDHEN, CDR2 SYDVKM. The CDR3 sequence is 12 residues long. Deletions cut 8 bases from V and 5 bases from J, with 12 bases between. CDR3 sequence reads: CASHRSIETQYF. The CDR3 DNA is TGTGCCAGCCACCGATCTATTGAGACCCAGTACTTC. Complete variable domain (other parts from reference TRBV28 and TRBJ2-5): DVKVTQSSRYLVKRTGEKVFLECVQDMDHENMFWYRQDPGLGLRLIYFSYDVKMKEKGDIPEGYSVSREKKERFSLILESASTNQTSMYLCASHRSIETQYFGPGTRLLVL.

This clonotype was counted a few times. V usage is TRBV29-1 and J usage is TRBJ2-7; tentative D call: TRBD2 (5 bases). Looked up from germline, CDR1 is SQVTM and CDR2 is ANQGSEA. This CDR3 contains 12 residues. V was shortened by 4 bases and J by 3 bases, with 10 bases between the two germline ends. The CDR3: CSVGFGGYEQYF. CDR3 DNA sequence: TGCAGCGTTGGCTTTGGAGGCTACGAGCAGTACTTC.

This clonotype was found many times. The chain is built from TRBV7-6 and TRBJ1-2; D not certain. This CDR3 comprises 13 residues. Germline V gene data show CDR1 as SGHVS and CDR2 as FNYEAQ. Between the trimmed V and J ends, which lost 5 bases and 4 bases, there was a span of 11 bases. The CDR3 bases are TGTGCCAGCAGCACCCCGGGCCGCTATGGCTACACCTTC. Its translation: CASSTPGRYGYTF.

This clonotype was observed many times. The gene calls are TRBV29-1 and TRBJ2-1; TRBD2 matches 11 bases. The CDR3 is 13 residues long. With V trimmed by 4 bases and J by 10 bases, 6 bases remained unmatched. Per germline, CDR1 SQVTM and CDR2 ANQGSEA. CDR3 sequence reads: CSVVVLAGGEQFF. The CDR3 coding sequence is TGCAGCGTTGTGGTTCTAGCGGGAGGAGAGCAGTTCTTC.

In its sample, this clonotype was seen a few times. The chain is built from TRBV6-2 or TRBV6-3 and TRBJ2-3, with 14 bases that match TRBD2. Trimming removed 6 bases from V and 3 bases from J; junction bases left unmatched: 8. CDR3 length: 17 residues. CDR1 is MNHEY, CDR2 SVGEGT, per germline. CDR3 nucleotides: TGTGCCAGCAGATACGGACTAGCGGGAGGCGGGACAGATACGCAGTATTTT. Residues: CASRYGLAGGGTDTQYF.

This clonotype was counted many times. The rearrangement joins TRBV28 to TRBJ1-5; D perhaps matches TRBD1 (6 bases). The germline gives CDR1 MDHEN, CDR2 SYDVKM. The V and J ends lost 8 bases and 2 bases respectively, with 13 bases between them. The CDR3 length is 14 residues. The CDR3 coding sequence is TGTGCCAGCCTCCAGGGGTCAGGCAATCAGCCCCAGCATTTT. This gives the protein CASLQGSGNQPQHF.

The sample holds a few counts of this clonotype. The V and J genes are TRBV12-5 and TRBJ1-1; 7 bases fit TRBD1. The CDR3 has 13 residues. The V gene's germline CDR1 is LGHNT and CDR2 FRNRAP. CDR3 sequence reads: CASRDRENTEAFF. The DNA for the CDR3 is TGTGCCTCTCGCGACAGGGAGAACACTGAAGCTTTCTTT.

This clonotype was recorded a few times. This sequence joins TRBV4-2 and TRBJ2-1; 7 bases align to TRBD2. The CDR3 runs 16 residues. Germline-derived CDR1 and CDR2 are LGHNA and YNFKEQ. Germline trimming cut 0 bases from V and 8 bases from J; bases unmatched to any gene: 10. CDR3 sequence: CASSQDPAGVGDEQFF. CDR3 coding DNA: TGTGCCAGCAGCCAAGATCCCGCGGGAGTGGGGGATGAGCAGTTCTTC.

This clonotype showed up many times. The V call is TRBV28, the J call TRBJ2-5, with no clear D. This CDR3 is built from 12 residues. The germline V gene encodes CDR1 MDHEN and CDR2 SYDVKM. V was pared by 0 bases and J by 4 bases, with 3 bases between. CDR3 loop: CASSLWGETQYF. The CDR3 bases are TGTGCCAGCAGTTTATGGGGAGAGACCCAGTACTTC. Variable domain in full (rest from reference TRBV28 and TRBJ2-5): DVKVTQSSRYLVKRTGEKVFLECVQDMDHENMFWYRQDPGLGLRLIYFSYDVKMKEKGDIPEGYSVSREKKERFSLILESASTNQTSMYLCASSLWGETQYFGPGTRLLVL.

The CDR3 DNA reads TGCAGCGTAACTCGACTAGCGGGAGGGGACAATGAGCAGTTCTTC. This encodes CSVTRLAGGDNEQFF. The V gene is TRBV29-1, the J gene TRBJ2-1, with 14 nucleotides matching TRBD2. V shed 6 bases, J shed 5 bases, and the junction held 6 bases outside the gene matches. In germline, CDR1 is SQVTM, CDR2 ANQGSEA. This CDR3 spans 15 amino acids.

This clonotype was seen many times. The V gene is TRBV3-1, the J gene TRBJ2-1; perhaps TRBD2 as D (5 bases). The V end lost 0 bases, the J end lost 3 bases, and 12 bases lay between the germline ends. The germline V gene encodes CDR1 LGHDT and CDR2 YNNKEL (reference sequence). This CDR3 is built from 16 residues. The chain's CDR3 is CASSQDMSGRYNEQFF. CDR3 DNA: TGTGCCAGCAGCCAAGACATGAGCGGCCGCTACAATGAGCAGTTCTTC.

Many counts were recorded for this clonotype. The chain links TRBV7-9 to TRBJ1-5; 9 positions agree with TRBD1. Germline V gene sequence: CDR1 SEHNR, CDR2 FQNEAQ (reference sequence). This CDR3 has 15 amino acids. The V and J ends lost 3 bases and 7 bases, in that order; junction bases with no gene match: 7. In DNA form, the CDR3 reads TGTGCCAGCAGCTTCGGACAGGGGACTCTCCAGCCCCAGCATTTT. Its translation: CASSFGQGTLQPQHF.

The sample holds many counts of this clonotype. The chain uses TRBV7-2 and TRBJ1-5; possibly TRBD1 for D (6 bases). The V and J ends lost 2 bases and 6 bases respectively, with 8 bases between them. This CDR3 is 13 amino acids long. The germline CDR1 and CDR2 sequences are SGHTA and FQGNSA. DNA for the CDR3: TGTGCCAGCAGCTTAACAGGGCCTCAGCCCCAGCATTTT. Protein: CASSLTGPQPQHF.

There are a few counts of this clonotype. The chain joins TRBV27 to TRBJ2-1; 14 positions match TRBD2. The CDR3 spans 15 residues. V was pared by 7 bases and J by 9 bases, with 8 bases of the junction left unmatched. Per the germline V gene, CDR1 is MNHEY and CDR2 is SMNVEV (reference sequence). In DNA form, the CDR3 reads TGTGCCAGCAATAACGGACTAGCGGGAGGTGGTGAGCAGTTCTTC. Residues: CASNNGLAGGGEQFF.

In this sample, this clonotype turned up many times. V gene TRBV24-1 combines with J gene TRBJ2-2, with TRBD2 identical over 8 bases. There are 17 residues in the CDR3. CDR1 KGHDR and CDR2 SFDVKD come from the germline V gene. V shed 2 bases, J shed 0 bases, and the junction held 4 bases outside the gene matches. CDR3 in amino acids: CATSDSSGSANTGELFF. DNA of the CDR3: TGTGCCACCAGTGATTCAAGCGGGAGTGCGAACACCGGGGAGCTGTTTTTT.

This clonotype has a count of ten or more. The chain is built from TRBV29-1 and TRBJ2-7; 7 bases match TRBD1. The CDR3 totals 13 residues. V was clipped by 6 bases and J by 7 bases; unmatched bases: 12. The germline CDR1 and CDR2 sequences are SQVTM and ANQGSEA. The CDR3: CSVQTGRAGEQYF. The CDR3 bases are TGCAGCGTCCAGACAGGGCGCGCAGGAGAGCAGTACTTC.

The sample holds many counts of this clonotype. The chain has TRBV28 and TRBJ1-4, with D possibly being TRBD1 (5 bases). Trimming cost V 6 bases and J 4 bases, with 18 bases left between them. The germline gives CDR1 MDHEN, CDR2 SYDVKM. The CDR3 is 16 amino acids. The CDR3 nucleotides are TGTGCCAGCAGCCACCCTCCTACGGGACGTAATGAAAAACTGTTTTTT. It translates to CASSHPPTGRNEKLFF.

This clonotype was observed a handful of times. The junction shows a germline mismatch at one end, possibly a read error. The CDR3 DNA sequence: TGCACCAGCAGCTTACGGCAAGCCCAAGAGACCCAGTACTTC. It translates to CTSSLRQAQETQYF. V is TRBV5-1 and J is TRBJ2-5; D gene ambiguous. The CDR3 is made up of 14 amino acids. Germline CDR1 and CDR2: SGHRS and YFSETQ.

Worth noting for this clonotype: Just one base apart from a much larger clone, this may be a read error. This sequence joins TRBV28 and TRBJ2-3; maybe TRBD1 (5 bases). CDR3 length: 14 residues. In germline, CDR1 is MDHEN, CDR2 SYDVKM. This CDR3 is CVSSLQGRTDTQYF. The CDR3 DNA is TGTGTCAGCAGTTTGCAGGGAAGGACAGATACGCAGTATTTT.

V gene TRBV12-3 or TRBV12-4 combines with J gene TRBJ1-1, with 8 bases aligning to TRBD1. This CDR3 has 13 amino acids. With V trimmed by 3 bases and J by 6 bases, 3 bases remained unmatched. The CDR3 bases are TGTGCCAGCAGTTTTCAGGGGGCGGCTGAAGCTTTCTTT. This encodes CASSFQGAAEAFF.

The chain has TRBV7-6 and TRBJ2-1; D may correspond to TRBD1 or TRBD2 (5 bases each). The CDR3 contains 15 residues. V shed 2 bases and J shed 9 bases, with 17 bases lying between them. CDR1 and CDR2 (germline): SGHVS, FNYEAQ. This chain's CDR3 is CASSLNKVQGAEQFF. As DNA, the CDR3 is TGTGCCAGCAGCTTAAATAAGGTTCAGGGAGCTGAGCAGTTCTTC.

The CDR3 DNA reads TGTGCCAGCAGCCTTCATACGCCTCTCAACGGGGAGCTGTTTTTT. It is translated as CASSLHTPLNGELFF. This rearrangement joins TRBV5-8 to TRBJ2-2; D gene uncertain. CDR3 length: 15 residues. Trimming left V 4 bases short and J 7 bases short, with 17 bases between. Per germline, CDR1 SGHTS and CDR2 YDEGEE.

This clonotype was observed a handful of times. The chain recombines TRBV6-2 or TRBV6-3 with TRBJ2-4; TRBD1 matches at 11 bases. The CDR3 is 16 amino acids. The trim removed 2 bases at V and 7 bases at J, leaving 7 bases unmatched. Germline V CDR1 and CDR2: MNHEY, SVGEGT. For the CDR3, the DNA is TGTGCCAGCAGTTACACGCCCCGGGACAGGGGGAACATTCAGTACTTC. This encodes CASSYTPRDRGNIQYF.

This clonotype was seen more than once but under ten times. The CDR3 DNA sequence: TGTGCCAGCAGTTACAAGTCTAGCGGGAGTGAGACCCAGTACTTC. This gives the protein CASSYKSSGSETQYF. This chain uses TRBV6-5 with TRBJ2-5, with TRBD2 matching over 10 bases. This CDR3 has 15 amino acids. From germline, CDR1 is MNHEY and CDR2 SVGAGI. The junction had 5 bases not matched to a gene; V was cut back by 2 bases and J by 5 bases.

This clonotype has ten or more counts. The chain couples TRBV27 to TRBJ1-2; 8 nucleotides align to TRBD1. V lost 3 bases to trimming and J lost 5 bases; unmatched junction nucleotides: 8. The length of the CDR3 is 15 residues. CDR1 and CDR2 from the germline V gene are MNHEY and SMNVEV (reference sequence). CDR3 nucleotides: TGTGCCAGCAGTTTTAATCCGACAGGGGTGTATGGCTACACCTTC. This gives the protein CASSFNPTGVYGYTF.